This TCR beta chain appears in the sequencing data of a study of T-cell memory formation after mild COVID-19 (dated by TCRdb to 2020 to 2022). About the study as a whole: TCR sequence clusters from the two donors were largely donor specific. Longitudinal TCRalpha and TCRbeta repertoire sequencing tracked T-cell clones expanding and contracting after mild COVID-19 in a couple of donors. The cohort comprised two young, previously healthy adult volunteers, one female and one male.

The paper as a whole reports these results and caveats: The detection of some responding clones in pre-infection memory suggests that pre-existing cross-reactive memory T cells joined the SARS-CoV-2 response. Only two mild cases were covered in the study, and larger cohorts including severe cases with pre-infection samples were considered necessary. Contracting CD4+ clones turned up mainly in the CM and EM memory subsets, whereas EMRA was where CD8+ clones were enriched. Whether the second-wave clones peaking on day 37 were SARS-CoV-2 specific was not confirmed. Clones contracting from day 15 to 85 had balanced CD4/CD8 phenotypes, while a second wave expanding from day 15 to 37 was biased towards CD4+.

PBMCs were isolated by Ficoll-Paque density gradient centrifugation. The CDR3 sequence holds 14 residues, the cysteine and phenylalanine included. The read is trimmed to its CDR3 DNA, 42 bases read in frame from base 1. The trim is 4 bases for V and 2 bases for J, with a gap of 12 bases between the germline ends. CDR1 and CDR2, per the germline V gene, are MNHEY and SVGEGT. The sample was run on an Illumina NovaSeq 6000. TCRalpha and TCRbeta cDNA libraries were constructed by 5'RACE with constant-segment primers, with sample barcodes and unique molecular identifiers being introduced. Trizol reagent was used to extract RNA from every sample. Libraries were amplified in two PCR steps, with a second sample barcode and Illumina TruSeq adapters added in the second step. The libraries were sequenced on an Illumina NovaSeq using 2 x 150 bp paired-end reads. For the original study's pipeline: The reads were demultiplexed and collapsed into UMI-guided consensus sequences using migec v1.2.7. Using mixcr v2.1.11, UMI consensuses were aligned to TRA and TRB V and J templates and then assembled into clonotypes. Expanded or contracted clonotypes were those called significant by both edgeR and NoisET, with noise models trained on biological replicates. edgeR calls used a false discovery rate-adjusted p below 0.01 and a log2 fold-change threshold of 1. As an exploratory analysis of dynamics, max-normalized trajectories of the 1000 most abundant clonotypes were examined by PCA with hierarchical clustering. The CD4 or CD8 phenotype of responding clones was assigned using the separately sequenced CD4+ and CD8+ repertoires. TCRdb trimmed the raw reads at Q25, called clones with MiXCR and kept productive beta chains. Rows are combined by CDR3 protein, so each entry shows the most common genes and DNA. None of the V and J calls come from the authors' own analysis; TCRdb made them. The table for this sample lists 350,000 to 450,000 distinct CDR3 sequences; roughly a quarter of them were counted only once. The ten largest account for around 9% of the sample.

About this clonotype: The antigen it recognizes is unknown. No base qualities exist here, and no much larger clone lies one base off it.

This TCR was recovered from an adult woman who had mild COVID-19 (a few samples of this study predate the infection). The sample titles of this study are shuffled in the database, so cell type and time point are left out; the donor was told from shared clones. Sequenced material: PBMCs or a T cell subset sorted from them (not recorded which). Rearrangement joined TRBV6-2 or TRBV6-3 to TRBJ2-7, with the D gene not clear enough to name. The CDR3 protein sequence reads: CASSWVGSTYEQYF. The nucleotide sequence reads as follows: TGTGCCAGCAGTTGGGTCGGTTCCACCTACGAGCAGTACTTC.